These T cell receptor beta chains were read from a single sample in a study of T-cell memory formation after mild COVID-19. TCRdb reprocessed the 5' RACE reads via MiXCR and lists one record per CDR3 protein. In the table there are 50,000 to 60,000 distinct CDR3 sequences, 28% of which are singletons. Source material: PBMCs or a T cell subset sorted from them (not recorded which). These receptors were collected from a man between 18 and 29 years old who had mild COVID-19 (a few samples of this study predate the infection). Cell type and time point are not known. Each CDR3 is given with its conserved first and last residue. The order of the fields is D gene, clone size, J gene, V gene, CDR3 protein, CDR3 DNA. D genes are given only for firm matches. Clone size, where shown, is once, few, many, or a class for clones that have expanded.

d_gene: NA
abundance: many
j_gene: TRBJ2-3
v_gene: TRBV6-1
CDR3aa: CATAIRDSWATDTQYF
CDR3nt: TGTGCCACCGCTATCCGGGACTCCTGGGCCACAGATACGCAGTATTTT

d_gene: NA
abundance: NA
j_gene: TRBJ1-2
v_gene: TRBV19
CDR3aa: CASTLGRYGYTF
CDR3nt: TGTGCCAGTACCTTAGGCCGCTATGGCTACACCTTC

d_gene: NA
abundance: many
j_gene: TRBJ2-2
v_gene: TRBV20-1
CDR3aa: CSARTTLGTGELFF
CDR3nt: TGCAGTGCTAGAACTACGCTAGGGACCGGGGAGCTGTTTTTT

d_gene: NA
abundance: few
j_gene: TRBJ1-2
v_gene: TRBV28
CDR3aa: CASSFRRGDGYTF
CDR3nt: TGTGCCAGCAGTTTTCGCCGGGGGGATGGCTACACCTTC

d_gene: TRBD1
abundance: few
j_gene: TRBJ2-1
v_gene: TRBV7-9
CDR3aa: CASSFPTGEAEQFF
CDR3nt: TGTGCCAGCAGCTTTCCGACAGGGGAGGCTGAGCAGTTCTTC

d_gene: NA
abundance: NA
j_gene: TRBJ1-2
v_gene: TRBV7-6
CDR3aa: CASSLAGRYAYGYTF
CDR3nt: TGTGCCAGCAGCTTGGCAGGGAGATACGCTTATGGCTACACCTTC

d_gene: NA
abundance: few
j_gene: TRBJ2-1
v_gene: TRBV27
CDR3aa: CASSLPHRSRDNEQFF
CDR3nt: TGTGCCAGCAGTTTACCCCACCGTAGTCGGGATAATGAGCAGTTCTTC

d_gene: NA
abundance: few
j_gene: TRBJ2-5
v_gene: TRBV25-1
CDR3aa: CASSIGEETQYF
CDR3nt: TGTGCCAGCAGTATCGGGGAGGAGACCCAGTACTTC

d_gene: NA
abundance: NA
j_gene: TRBJ2-7
v_gene: TRBV27
CDR3aa: CASSFSGTPYERYF
CDR3nt: TGTGCCAGCAGTTTTTCCGGGACACCATACGAGCGGTACTTC

d_gene: TRBD1
abundance: many
j_gene: TRBJ2-1
v_gene: TRBV12-3/TRBV12-4
CDR3aa: CASIGGPEYNEQFF
CDR3nt: TGTGCCAGCATAGGGGGCCCCGAGTACAATGAGCAGTTCTTC

d_gene: NA
abundance: few
j_gene: TRBJ2-5
v_gene: TRBV12-3/TRBV12-4
CDR3aa: CASSSSPTTSTFEAQYF
CDR3nt: TGTGCCAGCAGTTCATCGCCAACAACATCTACTTTTGAGGCCCAGTACTTC

d_gene: TRBD2
abundance: NA
j_gene: TRBJ2-1
v_gene: TRBV12-3/TRBV12-4
CDR3aa: CASSLTSAVNEQFF
CDR3nt: TGTGCCAGCAGTTTAACTAGCGCAGTTAATGAGCAGTTCTTC

d_gene: NA
abundance: NA
j_gene: TRBJ2-5
v_gene: TRBV7-9
CDR3aa: CASSSPGRIEGETQYF
CDR3nt: TGTGCCAGCAGCTCCCCGGGACGGATTGAAGGGGAGACCCAGTACTTC

d_gene: TRBD1
abundance: few
j_gene: TRBJ1-2
v_gene: TRBV2
CDR3aa: CASTQGQAGYGYTF
CDR3nt: TGTGCCAGCACCCAAGGACAGGCTGGCTATGGCTACACCTTC

d_gene: TRBD2
abundance: few
j_gene: TRBJ2-1
v_gene: TRBV7-6
CDR3aa: CASSLISGGAEQFF
CDR3nt: TGTGCCAGCAGCTTAATTAGCGGGGGGGCAGAGCAGTTCTTC

d_gene: NA
abundance: few
j_gene: TRBJ2-1
v_gene: TRBV19
CDR3aa: CASSRRDNEQFF
CDR3nt: TGTGCCAGTAGCCGCAGGGACAATGAGCAGTTCTTC

d_gene: TRBD2
abundance: many
j_gene: TRBJ2-3
v_gene: TRBV6-4
CDR3aa: CASSDSGGATDTQYF
CDR3nt: TGTGCCAGCAGTGACAGCGGGGGGGCCACAGATACGCAGTATTTT

d_gene: TRBD2
abundance: few
j_gene: TRBJ2-1
v_gene: TRBV6-4
CDR3aa: CASSERGMAGGPPYNEQFF
CDR3nt: TGTGCCAGCAGCGAACGTGGTATGGCGGGGGGGCCGCCCTACAATGAGCAGTTCTTC

d_gene: NA
abundance: NA
j_gene: TRBJ1-6
v_gene: TRBV5-5
CDR3aa: CASRTTVGNSPLHF
CDR3nt: TGTGCCAGCAGAACTACAGTGGGTAATTCACCCCTCCACTTT